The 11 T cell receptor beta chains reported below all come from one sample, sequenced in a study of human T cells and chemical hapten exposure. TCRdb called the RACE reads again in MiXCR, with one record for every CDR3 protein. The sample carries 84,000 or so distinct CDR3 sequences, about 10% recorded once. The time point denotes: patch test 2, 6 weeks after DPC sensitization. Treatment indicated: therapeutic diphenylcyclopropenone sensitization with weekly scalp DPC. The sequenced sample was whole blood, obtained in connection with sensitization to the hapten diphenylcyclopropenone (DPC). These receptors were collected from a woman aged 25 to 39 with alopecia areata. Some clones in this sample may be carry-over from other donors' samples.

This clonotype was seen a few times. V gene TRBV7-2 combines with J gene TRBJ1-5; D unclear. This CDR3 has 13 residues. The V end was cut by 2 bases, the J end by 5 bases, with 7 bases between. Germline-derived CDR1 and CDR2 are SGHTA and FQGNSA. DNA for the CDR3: TGTGCCAGCAGCTTATGGCGGGATCAGCCCCAGCATTTT. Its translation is CASSLWRDQPQHF.

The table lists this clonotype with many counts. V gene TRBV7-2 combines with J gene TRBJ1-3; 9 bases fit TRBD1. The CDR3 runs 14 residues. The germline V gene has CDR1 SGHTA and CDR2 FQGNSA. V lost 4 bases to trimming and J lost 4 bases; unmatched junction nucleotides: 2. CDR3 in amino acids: CASSWTGEGNTIYF. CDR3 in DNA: TGTGCCAGCAGCTGGACAGGGGAAGGAAACACCATATATTTT.

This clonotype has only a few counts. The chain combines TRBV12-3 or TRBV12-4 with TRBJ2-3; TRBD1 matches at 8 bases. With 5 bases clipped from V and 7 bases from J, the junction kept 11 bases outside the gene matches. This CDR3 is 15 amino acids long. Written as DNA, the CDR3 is TGTGCCAGCAGTCTTGTGACAGGGGCAGGAAATACGCAGTATTTT. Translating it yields CASSLVTGAGNTQYF.

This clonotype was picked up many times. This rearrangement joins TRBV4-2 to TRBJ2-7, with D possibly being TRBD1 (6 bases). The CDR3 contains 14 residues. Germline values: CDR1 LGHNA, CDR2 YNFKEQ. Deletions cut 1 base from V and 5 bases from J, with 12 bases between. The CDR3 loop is CASSQGGGSDEQYF. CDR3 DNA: TGTGCCAGCAGCCAAGGAGGGGGAAGCGACGAGCAGTACTTC.

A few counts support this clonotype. Here the CDR3 DNA reads TGTGCCTCTGGAGCGGCCTACGAGCAGTACTTC. Translated: CASGAAYEQYF. The rearrangement joins TRBV6-5 to TRBJ2-7, with D perhaps matching TRBD2 (5 bases). The CDR3 runs to 11 residues. Germline CDR1 MNHEY, CDR2 SVGAGI. V lost 11 bases and J 2 bases, leaving 10 bases between the germline ends.

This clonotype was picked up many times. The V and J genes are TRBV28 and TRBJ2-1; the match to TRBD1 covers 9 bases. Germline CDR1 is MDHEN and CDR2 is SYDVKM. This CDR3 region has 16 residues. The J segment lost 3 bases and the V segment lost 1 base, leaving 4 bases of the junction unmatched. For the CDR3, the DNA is TGTGCCAGCAGTTTATCGGGGACAGGGATCTACAATGAGCAGTTCTTC. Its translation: CASSLSGTGIYNEQFF. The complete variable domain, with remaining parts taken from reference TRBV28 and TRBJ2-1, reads DVKVTQSSRYLVKRTGEKVFLECVQDMDHENMFWYRQDPGLGLRLIYFSYDVKMKEKGDIPEGYSVSREKKERFSLILESASTNQTSMYLCASSLSGTGIYNEQFFGPGTRLTVL.

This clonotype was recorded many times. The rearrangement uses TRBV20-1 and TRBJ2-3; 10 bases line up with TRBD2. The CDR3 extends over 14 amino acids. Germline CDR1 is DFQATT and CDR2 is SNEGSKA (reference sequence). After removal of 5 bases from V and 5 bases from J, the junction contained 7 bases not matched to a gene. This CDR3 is CSALSGGPKDTQYF. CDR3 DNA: TGCAGTGCTCTTAGCGGGGGGCCAAAAGATACGCAGTATTTT.

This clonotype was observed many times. The CDR3 coding sequence is TGTGCCAGCAGCCCCGGGGACAGGAGGAACACTGAAGCTTTCTTT. Translating it yields CASSPGDRRNTEAFF. This rearrangement joins TRBV6-5 to TRBJ1-1; 8 bases fit TRBD1. CDR3 length: 15 amino acids. V shed 6 bases, J shed 1 base, and the junction held 7 bases outside the gene matches. CDR1 MNHEY and CDR2 SVGAGI come from the germline V gene.

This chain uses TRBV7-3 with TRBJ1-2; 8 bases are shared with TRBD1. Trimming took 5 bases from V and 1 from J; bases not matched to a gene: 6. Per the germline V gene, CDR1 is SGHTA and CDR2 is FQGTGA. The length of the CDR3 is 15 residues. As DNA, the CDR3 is TGTGCCAGCAGCCCGGGGACAGGCAATAACTATGGCTACACCTTC. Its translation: CASSPGTGNNYGYTF.

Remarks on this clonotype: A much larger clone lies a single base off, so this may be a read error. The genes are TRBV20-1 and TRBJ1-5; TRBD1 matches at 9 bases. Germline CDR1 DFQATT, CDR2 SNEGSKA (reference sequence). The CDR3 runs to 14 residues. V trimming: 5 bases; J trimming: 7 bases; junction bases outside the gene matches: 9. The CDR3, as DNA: TGCAGTGCTCGGTGCGGGACAGGGAGCCAGCCCCAGCATTTT. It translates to CSARCGTGSQPQHF.

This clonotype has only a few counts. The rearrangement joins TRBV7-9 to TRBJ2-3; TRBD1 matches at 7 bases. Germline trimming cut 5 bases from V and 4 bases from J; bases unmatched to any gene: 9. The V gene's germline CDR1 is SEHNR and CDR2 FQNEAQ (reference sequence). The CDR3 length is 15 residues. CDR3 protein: CASSTRQGSADTQYF. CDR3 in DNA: TGTGCCAGCAGCACCCGACAGGGTTCGGCAGATACGCAGTATTTT.